This T cell receptor (beta chain) was recorded in a study of human T cells and chemical hapten exposure. Across the study: Skin of the upper inner arm, about 2 cm by about 2 cm, received 2% DPC for sensitization.

Of note for this clonotype: Antigen unknown.

Time point: pre-sensitization, week 0. Stated treatment: therapeutic diphenylcyclopropenone sensitization with weekly scalp DPC. The study drew its donors from alopecia patients who were 18 to 70 years old and suitable for DPC. This CDR3 has 16 residues. The germline V gene has CDR1 SGHNT and CDR2 YYREEE (reference sequence). V was pared by 3 bases and J by 6 bases, with 18 bases between. TCRdb reprocessed the RACE reads via MiXCR and lists one record per CDR3 protein. The top ten hold approximately 1.2% of the sample, which has under 300,000 distinct CDR3 sequences, approximately 7.5% seen once. Study-wide results and caveats: Compared to controls, expanded TCRs made significantly more large clusters of similar CDR3s.

The specimen was whole blood, collected in connection with sensitization to the hapten diphenylcyclopropenone (DPC). The V gene is TRBV5-4, the J gene TRBJ1-4, with unresolved D. The clonotype comes from a man in his late teens or twenties with alopecia areata. Some clones in this sample may be carry-over from other donors' samples. CDR3 residues: CASSSGFGISDEKLFF. Here the CDR3 DNA reads TGTGCCAGCAGCTCTGGTTTCGGGATATCAGATGAAAAACTGTTTTTT.